The TCR beta chain described here comes from a study of beta chain features in type 1 diabetes. On the study more broadly: Age, gender, cell numbers and subset yield matched between patients and controls. General observations from the study: Shorter templates might be favored by PCR, equally in patients and controls.

This clone was counted a few times. The target antigen is unknown. Via CD45RO/CCR7/CD25/CD127/CD95/CD27, cells of the CD4+ naive, central memory, regulatory and stem cell-like memory subsets were sorted. Germline V gene sequence: CDR1 GTSNPN, CDR2 SVGIG (reference sequence). Trimming shortened V by 2 bases and J by 5 bases, and 10 bases separated the two germline ends. The CDR3 loop spans 13 amino acids. Expressed TCRB transcripts were sequenced because the entire RNA isolate underwent reverse transcription. Using immunoSEQ multiplex PCR, the repertoire was profiled, and TCRdb retains in-frame clones only, with some absent. The data show about 400,000 clones, around an eighth seen once.

The receptor comes from a young man in good health. This chain joins TRBV30 and TRBJ1-5, with D perhaps matching TRBD1 (6 bases). The material sequenced was naive CD4+ T cells from blood. CDR3 nucleotide sequence: TGTGCCTGGAGTTACAGGGACGATCAGCCCCAGCATTTT. Amino acids: CAWSYRDDQPQHF.